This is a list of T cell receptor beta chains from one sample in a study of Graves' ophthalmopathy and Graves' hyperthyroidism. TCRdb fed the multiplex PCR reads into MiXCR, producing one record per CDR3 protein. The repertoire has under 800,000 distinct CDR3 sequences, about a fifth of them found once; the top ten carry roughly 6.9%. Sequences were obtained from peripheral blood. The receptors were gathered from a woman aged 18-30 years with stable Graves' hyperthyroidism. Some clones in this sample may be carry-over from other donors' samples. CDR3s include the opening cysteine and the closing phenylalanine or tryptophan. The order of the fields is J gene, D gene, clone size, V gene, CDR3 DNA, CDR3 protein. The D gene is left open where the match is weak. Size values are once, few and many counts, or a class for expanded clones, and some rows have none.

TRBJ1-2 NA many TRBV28 TGTGCCAGCACCGCGACAGTGAACTATGGCTACACCTTC CASTATVNYGYTF
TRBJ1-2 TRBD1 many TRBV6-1 TGTGCCAGCAGTGAACCAGGGGGCGTCGGGTATGGCTACACCTTC CASSEPGGVGYGYTF
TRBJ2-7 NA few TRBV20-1 TGCAGTGCTCCAGGCACCTACGAGCAGTACTTC CSAPGTYEQYF
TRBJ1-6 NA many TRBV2 TGTGCCAGCAGAGGCGGGACGGCTAATAATTCACCCCTCCACTTT CASRGGTANNSPLHF
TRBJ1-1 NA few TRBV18 TGTGCCAGCTCAGTGGACTCGGGGGCGCAGGCTTTCTTT CASSVDSGAQAFF
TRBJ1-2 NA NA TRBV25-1 TGTGCCAGCAGTGGATCCCGCGCAAGAAATGGCTACACCTTC CASSGSRARNGYTF
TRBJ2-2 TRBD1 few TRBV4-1 TGCGCCAGCAGACTCGGGACAGGGGACACCGGGGAGCTGTTTTTT CASRLGTGDTGELFF
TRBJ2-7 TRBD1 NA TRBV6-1 TGTGCCAGCAGAAAACAGGGGTCGGACTACGAGCAGTACTTC CASRKQGSDYEQYF
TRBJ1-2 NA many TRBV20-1 TGCAGTGCTAGAGAGTTCGGGGTTACTAACTATGGCTACACCTTC CSAREFGVTNYGYTF
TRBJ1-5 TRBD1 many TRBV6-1 TGTGCCAGCAGTGAAGGGACAGGGGTCAATCAGCCCCAGCATTTT CASSEGTGVNQPQHF
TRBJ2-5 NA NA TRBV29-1 TGCAGCGTTGAAGGTGGCAGCAAAGAGACCCAGTACTTC CSVEGGSKETQYF
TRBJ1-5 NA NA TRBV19 TGTGCCAGTAGTCCGGGTGAAAGAGCGCCCCAGCATTTT CASSPGERAPQHF
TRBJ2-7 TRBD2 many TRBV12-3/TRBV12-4 TGTGCCAGCAGTCGACTAGCGGGGGGTGAGCAGTACTTC CASSRLAGGEQYF
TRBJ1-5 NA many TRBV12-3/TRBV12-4 TGTGCCAGCAGTGATTACATAGGAGATCAGCCCCAGCATTTT CASSDYIGDQPQHF
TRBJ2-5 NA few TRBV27 TGTGCCAGCAGTTTATGGGGGGTTTCGGCTCTGCAGTACCAAGAGACCCAGTACTTC CASSLWGVSALQYQETQYF
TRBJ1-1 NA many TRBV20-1 TGCAGTGCTAGTGGCGCCTTCTCCACTGAAGCTTTCTTT CSASGAFSTEAFF
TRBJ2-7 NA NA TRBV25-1 TGTGCCAGCAGTGTAATGGCCGGGGAGCAGTACTTC CASSVMAGEQYF
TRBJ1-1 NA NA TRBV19 TGTGCCACTGCGACCGAGGCGAACACTGAAGCTTTCTTT CATATEANTEAFF
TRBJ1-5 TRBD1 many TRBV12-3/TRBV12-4 TGTGCCAGCAGTCCGGACAGGGGAAGTCAGCCCCAGCATTTT CASSPDRGSQPQHF
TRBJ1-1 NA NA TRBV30 TGTGCCTGGAGTACAGGGCCTCACACTGAAGCTTTCTTT CAWSTGPHTEAFF
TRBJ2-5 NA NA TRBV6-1 TGTGCCAGCAACATACAATCCCCACAAGAGACCCAGTACTTC CASNIQSPQETQYF
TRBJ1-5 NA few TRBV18 TGTGCCAGCTGCTCTGATAGCAATCAGCCCCAGCATTTT CASCSDSNQPQHF
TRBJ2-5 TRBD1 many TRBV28 TGTGCCAGCAGTCGGACGACAGGGAAGCCCTGGGAGACCCAGTACTTC CASSRTTGKPWETQYF
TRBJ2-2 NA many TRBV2 TGTGCCAGCATGAGGGGCCTCAACACCGGGGAGCTGTTTTTT CASMRGLNTGELFF
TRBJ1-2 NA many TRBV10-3 TGTGCCAGTACAGTGTGGGGCCAAGACACTCGGGGCTACACCTTC CASTVWGQDTRGYTF
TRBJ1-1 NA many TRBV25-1 TGTGCCAGCAGTTACGGGGCCTTCACTGAAGCTTTCTTT CASSYGAFTEAFF
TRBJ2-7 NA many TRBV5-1 TGCGCCAGCAGCTTGGCCCTCGGGGCTGGGACCTACGAGCAGTACTTC CASSLALGAGTYEQYF
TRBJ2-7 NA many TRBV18 TGTGCCAGCTCACCACCGCGGCTGCCTGGGGGCGAGCAGTACTTC CASSPPRLPGGEQYF
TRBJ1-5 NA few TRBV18 TGTGCCAGCTCGGACTCAAAAGATCAGCCCCAGCATTTT CASSDSKDQPQHF
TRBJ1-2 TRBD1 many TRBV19 TGTGCCAGTAGTACCTCGACAGGGGCAATCTATGGCTACACCTTC CASSTSTGAIYGYTF
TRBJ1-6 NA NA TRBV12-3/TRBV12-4 TGTGCCAGCGGTTTTCGCGGAAGAGATTCACCCCTCCACTTT CASGFRGRDSPLHF
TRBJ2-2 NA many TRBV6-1 TGTGCCAGCAGTGACAGGTTCTACGGGGAGCTGTTTTTT CASSDRFYGELFF
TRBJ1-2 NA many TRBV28 TGTGCCAGCAGTTTAAGGGGCAGGGTAAAGGGCTACACCTTC CASSLRGRVKGYTF
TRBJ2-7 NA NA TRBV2 TGTGCCAGCAGTGAGGCTTCTACCAACGAGCAGTACTTC CASSEASTNEQYF
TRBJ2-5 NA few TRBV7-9 TGTGCCAGCAACCTGCGATTCCCGAGGGGAGGAGAGACCAAGTACTTC CASNLRFPRGGETKYF
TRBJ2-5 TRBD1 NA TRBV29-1 TGCAGCGCTTGGACAGGGGGCCCGGGAGAGACCCAGTACTTC CSAWTGGPGETQYF
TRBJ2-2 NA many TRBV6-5 TGTGCCAGCAGCACACTCGGGGCAGGATGGACCGGGGAGCTGTTTTTT CASSTLGAGWTGELFF
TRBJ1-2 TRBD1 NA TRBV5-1 TGCGCCAGCAGACGAGACAGGGAGAACTATGGCTACACCTTC CASRRDRENYGYTF
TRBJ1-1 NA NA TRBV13 TGTGCCAGCAGACCGTCGCGGTTCACTGAAGCTTTCTTT CASRPSRFTEAFF